This T cell receptor (beta chain) was sequenced during a study of blood T cells in healthy people across ages (dated by TCRdb to between 2014 and 2017). Looking at the study overall: In model experiments, template switching captured roughly one uniquely barcoded TCR beta cDNA molecule for every two T cells. The study measured age-related changes in TCR beta repertoire diversity using deep sequencing normalized with unique cDNA molecular identifiers. Donors were grouped into four age groups: young (average 16 years), middle-aged (under 40), aged (about 60) and long-lived (just over 80). To avoid experimental bias, donors of different ages were randomly spread across the sequencing lanes. Using the same blood draw, the study looked at two additional independent replicas of 1 million unique cDNA reads for two donors, one aged 18 to 30 and the other aged 80 or older.

Systemically healthy Caucasian individuals from Russia, 35 to 50 in total and aged roughly 6 to 95 years, were included as donors. About 10 milliliters of peripheral blood were collected from each donor into EDTA-treated Vacutainer tubes. Ficoll-Paque density-gradient centrifugation was used to isolate PBMCs, with at least 7 million per sample. Trizol reagent was used to extract total RNA from PBMCs, with at least 6 micrograms per sample. Naive CD45RAhigh/CD27high T cell percentages were measured by flow cytometry on a PBMC aliquot from every donor. Library preparation used 5' RACE. Sequencer: Illumina HiSeq 2500. A second roughly 6 to 12 cycle PCR used a sample-barcoded 5' primer and a J-beta primer mix. A unique molecular identifier was introduced onto each TCR beta cDNA molecule by a template-switch 5' adaptor carrying 12 random nucleotides. At least 2.5 million CDR3-containing paired-end reads were obtained from each sample. The Mint cDNA synthesis kit, primed by a TRBC-specific oligonucleotide, was used to synthesize first-strand cDNA from all RNA. Following uracil-DNA glycosylase treatment, a first 18-cycle PCR with universal primers M1SS and BC2_uni_R was performed on all cDNA. Concerning the study's data processing: Normalization of each sample was performed by random selection of 1 million high-quality reads, each carrying a distinct molecular identifier. Reads sharing molecular identifiers were discarded rather than binned into consensus sequences. CDR3 identification, clonotype clustering and error correction used MiTCR with a Q25 quality threshold and the strictest error-elimination algorithm. A nonparametric unseen species model with Euler transformation was used to estimate a lower bound on total TCR beta diversity. TCRdb trimmed public reads at Q25 via fastp, called clones via MiXCR and kept in-frame beta chains. Each CDR3 protein appears once, grouped with its most common genes and DNA. The V and J calls were not made by the authors but by TCRdb's processing. The sample table contains about 800,000 distinct CDR3 sequences; only one count was recorded for 55% to 75% of them. The ten largest make up about 20% of the sample.

Germline trimming: 5 bases from V, 8 bases from J; junction bases outside gene matches: 11. The CDR1 and CDR2 encoded by the germline V gene are SGHTA and FQGNSA. The CDR3, cysteine through phenylalanine, is 15 amino acids long. Kept here is only the CDR3 DNA, which spans 45 bases and is read in frame from base 1. For this clonotype: This clone's antigen is unknown. No per-base quality is available; no much larger clone lies one base away.

The research as a whole found: Since profiling was done on bulk unsorted PBMCs, naive and antigen-experienced compartments could not be conclusively compared. Donor CMV infection status was unknown, potentially confounding age-related changes in expanded clonotypes. Observed TCR beta diversity correlated strongly with the percentage of naive T cells measured by flow cytometry. Compared with the aged group, more naive CD4+ T cells, fewer expanded clones and increased TCR diversity were shown by the long-lived group, suggesting age selection. As age increased, observed TCR beta diversity per million T cells dropped in a roughly linear way, and a significant reduction was already evident by age 40. Estimates of total diversity from one million sequenced T cells were regarded as lower bounds and underestimates.

Sequenced sample: blood. The source of this sequence is a man aged 25 to 40 in good health. The chain is assembled from TRBV7-2 and TRBJ2-4, and TRBD2 aligns with 8 junction nucleotides. The DNA sequence is TGTGCCAGCAGCCCTTCTCAACTAGCGGTAGACATTCAGTACTTC. Translation gives CASSPSQLAVDIQYF.